The 22 T cell receptor beta chains reported below all come from one sample, sequenced in a study of shared clonotypes between healthy human individuals. The table came from immunoSEQ multiplex PCR; TCRdb's copy has only in-frame clones and leaves some out. In the table there are fewer than 1 million clones, around 96% of which are singletons. Terminally differentiated effector memory CD45RA+ cells were excluded by CCR7 positive selection of CD45RO-negative cells. The sample consisted of naive CD8+ T cells sorted from blood. The receptors were sampled from a man under 40 in good health.

The rearrangement joins TRBV6-5 to TRBJ1-1; no reliable D call. V was pared by 0 bases and J by 1 base, with 9 bases between. The CDR3 has 15 residues. Germline CDR1 reads MNHEY; CDR2 reads SVGAGI. CDR3 sequence reads: CASSYSFGSNTEAFF. CDR3 DNA: TGTGCCAGCAGTTACTCTTTCGGGTCGAACACTGAAGCTTTCTTT.

This chain joins TRBV6-6 and TRBJ1-5, with D maybe TRBD1 (5 bases). Per the germline V gene, CDR1 is MNHNY and CDR2 is SVGAGI (reference sequence). The CDR3 has 15 amino acids. Trimming left V 4 bases short and J 2 bases short, with 12 bases between. CDR3 region: CASSLIGGGNQPQHF. DNA of the CDR3: TGTGCCAGCAGTTTAATTGGGGGAGGCAATCAGCCCCAGCATTTT.

The chain uses TRBV7-9 and TRBJ2-3; D is uncertain. V was cut by 3 bases and J by 6 bases, with 10 bases left in between. Germline CDR1 reads SEHNR; CDR2 reads FQNEAQ (reference sequence). CDR3 length: 13 residues. The CDR3 coding sequence is TGTGCCAGCAGCTTTGAAGTTGTGGATACGCAGTATTTT. Its protein product is CASSFEVVDTQYF.

The chain carries TRBV19 and TRBJ2-7; D unresolved. Trimming removed 3 bases from V and 1 base from J, with 13 bases in between. This CDR3 is built from 15 residues. The germline gives CDR1 LNHDA, CDR2 SQIVND (reference sequence). CDR3 residues: CASSILGGPSYEQYF. The CDR3 coding sequence is TGTGCCAGTAGTATCTTAGGCGGACCTTCCTACGAGCAGTACTTC. Full variable domain (remainder filled in from reference TRBV19 and TRBJ2-7): DGGITQSPKYLFRKEGQNVTLSCEQNLNHDAMYWYRQDPGQGLRLIYYSQIVNDFQKGDIAEGYSVSREKKESFPLTVTSAQKNPTAFYLCASSILGGPSYEQYFGPGTRLTVT.

The CDR3 loop reads CATSTRGRVKAGNTIYF. CDR3 nucleotide sequence: TGTGCCACCAGCACCCGGGGCAGGGTGAAAGCTGGAAACACCATATATTTT. This chain uses TRBV15 with TRBJ1-3; D is possibly TRBD1 (5 bases). CDR1 is LNHNV and CDR2 is YYDKDF in the germline V gene (reference sequence). CDR3 length: 17 residues. Trimming took off 4 bases at V and 2 bases at J, with 18 bases between the two ends.

The chain carries TRBV5-1 and TRBJ2-6; 7 bases line up with TRBD1. The CDR3 is 17 amino acids. The trim removed 4 bases at V and 1 base at J, leaving 8 bases unmatched. In germline, CDR1 is SGHRS, CDR2 YFSETQ. The CDR3 bases are TGCGCCAGCAGCCCTGGGACAGCTTCGTCTGGGGCCAACGTCCTGACTTTC. This translates into CASSPGTASSGANVLTF. Together with reference TRBV5-1 and TRBJ2-6, the CDR3 gives the full variable domain: KAGVTQTPRYLIKTRGQQVTLSCSPISGHRSVSWYQQTPGQGLQFLFEYFSETQRNKGNFPGRFSGRQFSNSRSEMNVSTLELGDSALYLCASSPGTASSGANVLTFGAGSRLTVL.

The chain couples TRBV2 to TRBJ2-7; tentatively, D is TRBD2 (5 bases). Germline V gives CDR1 SNHLY, CDR2 FYNNEI. The CDR3 loop spans 13 amino acids. Trimming stripped 7 bases from V and 4 bases from J, with 14 bases between. The CDR3 here is CASTGGSVYEQYF. DNA of the CDR3: TGTGCCAGCACTGGCGGGTCAGTGTACGAGCAGTACTTC.

The rearrangement links TRBV6-1 to TRBJ2-1; TRBD1 matches 12 bases. The CDR3 consists of 19 residues. V gave up 1 base and J gave up 2 bases; unmatched junction bases: 9. Germline CDR1 is MNHNS and CDR2 is SASEGT. The CDR3 DNA reads as TGTGCCAGCAGTGAAGTACTGGGACAGGGGGCAAGAACCTACAATGAGCAGTTCTTC. This sequence encodes CASSEVLGQGARTYNEQFF.

J is TRBJ2-3 and V is TRBV19, with TRBD2 identical over 8 bases. V was clipped by 1 base and J by 3 bases; unmatched bases: 6. This CDR3 has 16 residues. Germline V gene sequence: CDR1 LNHDA, CDR2 SQIVND (reference sequence). The CDR3 loop is CASSIGSGRGTDTQYF. Written as DNA, the CDR3 is TGTGCCAGTAGTATAGGGAGCGGGAGAGGGACAGATACGCAGTATTTT.

The J gene is TRBJ2-2, the V gene TRBV27; the D is unclear. CDR1 is MNHEY, CDR2 SMNVEV, per germline (reference sequence). V lost 5 bases and J lost 1, with 17 bases in between. The CDR3 extends over 17 amino acids. The CDR3 DNA reads as TGTGCCAGCAGTCTTTTTAGGGCAGCCCTGAACACCGGGGAGCTGTTTTTT. Residues: CASSLFRAALNTGELFF.

This clone has only one observation. This CDR3 is CASSRDAPVNEKLFF. CDR3 coding DNA: TGTGCCAGCAGCCGGGACGCCCCCGTTAATGAAAAACTGTTTTTT. V gene TRBV28 combines with J gene TRBJ1-4, with D possibly matching TRBD1 (5 bases). Germline V gene data show CDR1 as MDHEN and CDR2 as SYDVKM. The CDR3 contains 15 residues. V lost 6 bases to trimming and J lost 4 bases, with 15 bases between them.

The V call is TRBV28, the J call TRBJ2-3; D may be TRBD1 or TRBD2 (5 bases each). This CDR3 has 14 amino acids. CDR1 is MDHEN and CDR2 is SYDVKM in the germline V gene. The germline V and J ends were trimmed by 7 bases and 4 bases, with 15 bases remaining between them. CDR3 nucleotides: TGTGCCAGCATGGAGAGGGGCATTCCAGATACGCAGTATTTT. Amino acids: CASMERGIPDTQYF.

V and J are TRBV29-1 and TRBJ2-1, with 11 bases identical to TRBD2. The germline V gene has CDR1 SQVTM and CDR2 ANQGSEA. The V segment lost 4 bases and the J segment 3 bases; nucleotides outside the gene matches: 5. The CDR3 has 15 residues. This chain's CDR3 is CSVAETSGIYNEQFF. The CDR3, as DNA: TGCAGCGTTGCCGAGACTAGCGGGATCTACAATGAGCAGTTCTTC.

The rearrangement uses TRBV27 and TRBJ2-1; 16 positions agree with TRBD2. Germline V lookup: CDR1 MNHEY, CDR2 SMNVEV (reference sequence). CDR3 length: 19 residues. J was trimmed by 6 bases and V by 5 bases; bases with no gene match: 13. The CDR3 region has the DNA TGTGCCAGCAGTCCACAAGGGACTAGCGGGAGGGCCAGGGGCAATGAGCAGTTCTTC. Translated: CASSPQGTSGRARGNEQFF.

The J gene is TRBJ2-7, the V gene TRBV7-9, with 14 nucleotides matching TRBD2. From germline, CDR1 is SEHNR and CDR2 FQNEAQ (reference sequence). V shed 4 bases, J shed 6 bases, and the junction held 2 bases outside the gene matches. The CDR3 runs 14 residues. The CDR3 region is CASSSGLAGGEQYF. The CDR3 DNA reads TGTGCCAGCAGCTCTGGACTAGCGGGAGGCGAGCAGTACTTC.

The rearrangement links TRBV4-2 to TRBJ1-5; D is unresolved. Germline assignment: CDR1 LGHNA and CDR2 YNFKEQ. The CDR3 length is 15 residues. The germline V and J ends were trimmed by 0 bases and 2 bases, with 8 bases remaining between them. CDR3 in amino acids: CASSQERLGNQPQHF. Here the CDR3 DNA reads TGTGCCAGCAGCCAAGAAAGGTTGGGCAATCAGCCCCAGCATTTT.

The chain carries TRBV6-6 and TRBJ2-7; D is uncertain. V lost 1 base and J 4 bases, leaving 2 bases between the germline ends. Germline CDR1 reads MNHNY; CDR2 reads SVGAGI (reference sequence). The CDR3 contains 11 residues. CDR3 amino acids: CASSYFYEQYF. The CDR3, as DNA: TGTGCCAGCAGTTACTTTTACGAGCAGTACTTC.

This clone appeared once. V is TRBV10-1 and J is TRBJ2-7; TRBD1 or TRBD2 may be the D gene (5 bases each). Trimming took 6 bases from V and 2 from J, leaving 14 bases between them. Germline V gene sequence: CDR1 WNHNN, CDR2 SYGVQD (reference sequence). The CDR3 extends over 14 amino acids. CDR3: CASSGTEIPYEQYF. As DNA, the CDR3 is TGCGCCAGCAGCGGGACGGAGATCCCCTACGAGCAGTACTTC.

The rearrangement links TRBV7-2 to TRBJ2-7, with TRBD1 as a possible D gene (5 bases). Germline CDR1 and CDR2: SGHTA and FQGNSA. The CDR3 spans 17 residues. Deletions cut 1 base from V and 0 bases from J, with 16 bases between. For the CDR3, the DNA is TGTGCCAGCAGCTTAGGATCGACAGACCTCAGCTCCTACGAGCAGTACTTC. Protein: CASSLGSTDLSSYEQYF. Looking up the rest from reference TRBV7-2 and TRBJ2-7 gives the full variable domain: GAGVSQSPSNKVTEKGKDVELRCDPISGHTALYWYRQSLGQGLEFLIYFQGNSAPDKSGLPSDRFSAERTGGSVSTLTIQRTQQEDSAVYLCASSLGSTDLSSYEQYFGPGTRLTVT.

The chain joins TRBV20-1 to TRBJ2-7; tentatively, D is TRBD2 (5 bases). CDR1 is DFQATT and CDR2 is SNEGSKA in the germline V gene (reference sequence). This CDR3 is built from 11 residues. V was shortened by 1 base and J by 7 bases, with 8 bases between the two germline ends. The CDR3 DNA sequence: TGCAGTGCTAGAGGTCGAGGGGAGCAGTACTTC. Amino acids: CSARGRGEQYF.

This clone was detected only once. The V gene is TRBV19, the J gene TRBJ1-2, with a tentative D call TRBD1 (5 bases). Germline V CDR1 and CDR2: LNHDA, SQIVND (reference sequence). The CDR3 is 12 amino acids. The V gene lost 7 bases and the J gene lost 8 bases, with 14 bases spanning the gap. The CDR3 sequence is CASNEGLGGYTF. In nucleotides, the CDR3 is TGTGCCAGTAACGAGGGGTTGGGCGGCTACACCTTC.

The chain recombines TRBV27 with TRBJ1-4; D is perhaps TRBD1 (5 bases). There are 16 residues in the CDR3. V was pared by 6 bases and J by 0 bases, with 14 bases between. Germline V CDR1 and CDR2: MNHEY, SMNVEV (reference sequence). CDR3 protein: CASSLTGLATNEKLFF. CDR3 DNA: TGTGCCAGCAGCCTAACAGGCCTTGCAACTAATGAAAAACTGTTTTTT.